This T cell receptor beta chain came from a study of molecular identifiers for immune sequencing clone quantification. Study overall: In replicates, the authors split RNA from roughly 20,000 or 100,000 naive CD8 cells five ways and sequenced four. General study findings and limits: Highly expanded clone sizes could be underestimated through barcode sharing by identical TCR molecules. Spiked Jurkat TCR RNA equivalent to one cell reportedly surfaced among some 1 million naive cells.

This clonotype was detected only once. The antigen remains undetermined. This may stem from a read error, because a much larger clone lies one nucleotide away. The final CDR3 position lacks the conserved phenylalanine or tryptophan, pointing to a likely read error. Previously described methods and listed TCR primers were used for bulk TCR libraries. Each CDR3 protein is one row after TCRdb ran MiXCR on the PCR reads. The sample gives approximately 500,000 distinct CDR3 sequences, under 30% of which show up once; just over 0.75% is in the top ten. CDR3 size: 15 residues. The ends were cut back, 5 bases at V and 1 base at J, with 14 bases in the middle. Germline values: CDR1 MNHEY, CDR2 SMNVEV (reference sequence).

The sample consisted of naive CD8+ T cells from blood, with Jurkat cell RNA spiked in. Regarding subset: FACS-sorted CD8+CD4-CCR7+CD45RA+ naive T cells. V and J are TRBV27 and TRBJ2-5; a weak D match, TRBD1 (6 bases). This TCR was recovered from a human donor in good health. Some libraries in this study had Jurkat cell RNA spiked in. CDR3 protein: CASSTDSYSQETQYL. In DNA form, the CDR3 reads TGTGCCAGCAGTACGGACAGCTATAGCCAAGAGACCCAGTACCTC.